Shown below are 20 T cell receptor beta chains from a single sample sequenced in a study of response to subunit inactivated influenza vaccine. TCRdb reprocessed the RT-PCR reads with MiXCR, giving one entry per CDR3 protein. Of under 950,000 distinct CDR3 sequences in the sample, 20% to 25% were seen once. The material sequenced was PBMCs from blood, taken more than 4 days after vaccination. The receptor set was obtained from a man aged 45-65 years who received an inactivated influenza vaccine.

Only a few counts were recorded for this clonotype. The rearrangement joins TRBV7-9 to TRBJ1-2; D remains unclear. V gave up 1 base and J gave up 2 bases, with 11 bases separating them. CDR3 size: 15 residues. CDR1 SEHNR and CDR2 FQNEAQ come from the germline V gene (reference sequence). The CDR3 region has the DNA TGTGCCAGCAGCTTAGGCGCAGCGGGGAACTATGGCTACACCTTC. It is translated as CASSLGAAGNYGYTF.

This clonotype came up a few times. The V and J genes are TRBV4-3 and TRBJ2-2; 8 nucleotides agree with TRBD1. J was trimmed by 3 bases and V by 3 bases; bases with no gene match: 3. The CDR3 is 15 amino acids. From germline, CDR1 is LGHNA and CDR2 YSLEER. The CDR3 here is CASSQRTGYTGELFF. The CDR3 nucleotides are TGCGCCAGCAGCCAGCGGACAGGGTACACCGGGGAGCTGTTTTTT.

The chain is built from TRBV20-1 and TRBJ2-1; 11 bases agree with TRBD1. CDR1 is DFQATT and CDR2 is SNEGSKA in the germline V gene (reference sequence). Trimming took 3 bases from V and 4 from J; bases not matched to a gene: 5. This CDR3 contains 15 residues. CDR3 in DNA: TGCAGTGCTAGCGGAGGGGACAGGGGGTACAATGAGCAGTTCTTC. It specifies CSASGGDRGYNEQFF.

The chain employs TRBV7-8 and TRBJ1-1, with D unclear. Germline lookup yields CDR1 SGHVS and CDR2 FQNEAQ. The CDR3 consists of 14 residues. V was cut by 2 bases and J by 1 base, with 8 bases left in between. The CDR3 region has the DNA TGTGCCAGCAGCTTATCCTATCAGAACACTGAAGCTTTCTTT. It codes for CASSLSYQNTEAFF.

This chain joins TRBV12-3 or TRBV12-4 and TRBJ2-7; no definite D call. The CDR3 sequence is 14 residues long. V was trimmed by 4 bases and J by 0 bases, leaving 10 bases between them. For the CDR3, the DNA is TGTGCCAGCAGTTCAAGGGCCATCTCCTACGAGCAGTACTTC. This sequence encodes CASSSRAISYEQYF.

This clonotype was picked up a small number of times. V gene TRBV5-1 combines with J gene TRBJ2-3; TRBD1 is a possible D gene (5 bases). The V gene's germline CDR1 is SGHRS and CDR2 YFSETQ. V was cut by 4 bases and J by 6 bases, with 12 bases left in between. This CDR3 comprises 13 residues. The DNA for the CDR3 is TGCGCCAGCAGCATCGGACACGGCGATACGCAGTATTTT. Translation gives CASSIGHGDTQYF.

This chain connects TRBV5-1 to TRBJ2-5; TRBD1 agrees at 7 bases. The germline gives CDR1 SGHRS, CDR2 YFSETQ. The CDR3 contains 14 residues. J lost 0 bases, V lost 4 bases, and 3 bases had no gene match. The CDR3: CASSPGQNQETQYF. In DNA, the CDR3 is TGCGCCAGCAGCCCGGGACAGAACCAAGAGACCCAGTACTTC.

CDR3 coding DNA: TGTGCCAGCAGCACTGGGACTAGCGGGAATGGGAATGAGCAGTTCTTC. This encodes CASSTGTSGNGNEQFF. This chain uses TRBV9 with TRBJ2-1; TRBD2 aligns across 13 bases. CDR1 and CDR2 from the germline V gene are SGDLS and YYNGEE. The CDR3 spans 16 residues. The V and J ends lost 4 bases and 7 bases, in that order; junction bases with no gene match: 8.

The V gene is TRBV7-9, the J gene TRBJ1-6, with 10 bases fitting TRBD1. Germline V lookup: CDR1 SEHNR, CDR2 FQNEAQ (reference sequence). The trim removed 4 bases at V and 3 bases at J, leaving 3 bases unmatched. This CDR3 comprises 16 residues. CDR3 sequence reads: CASSWGTGVYNSPLHF. DNA of the CDR3: TGTGCCAGCAGCTGGGGGACAGGGGTCTATAATTCACCCCTCCACTTT.

This clonotype was seen a few times. The V and J genes are TRBV20-1 and TRBJ2-3; 7 bases line up with TRBD1. V lost 0 bases, J lost 3 bases, and 9 bases stayed unmatched. The germline V gene has CDR1 DFQATT and CDR2 SNEGSKA (reference sequence). This CDR3 is 16 amino acids long. This CDR3 reads CSARDREGGGTDTQYF. The CDR3, as DNA: TGCAGTGCTAGAGATAGGGAAGGGGGCGGGACAGATACGCAGTATTTT.

This clonotype showed up just a few times. V gene TRBV2 combines with J gene TRBJ2-1; 9 bases are shared with TRBD2. The V gene end was trimmed by 9 bases and the J gene end by 1 base; junction bases not matched to a gene: 10. The CDR3 spans 16 residues. Germline V gene lookup returns CDR1 SNHLY and CDR2 FYNNEI. The CDR3 coding sequence is TGTGCCAGGAAATTTCTAGCGGGGATATCCTACAATGAGCAGTTCTTC. It encodes CARKFLAGISYNEQFF. The whole variable domain, filled in from reference TRBV2 and TRBJ2-1, reads EPEVTQTPSHQVTQMGQEVILRCVPISNHLYFYWYRQILGQKVEFLVSFYNNEISEKSEIFDDQFSVERPDGSNFTLKIRSTKLEDSAMYFCARKFLAGISYNEQFFGPGTRLTVL.

The J gene is TRBJ2-1, the V gene TRBV9, with TRBD2 identical over 9 bases. The CDR3 consists of 15 residues. The ends lost 6 bases at V and 10 bases at J; junction bases unmatched: 14. Germline V lookup: CDR1 SGDLS, CDR2 YYNGEE. The CDR3 DNA is TGTGCCAGCAACCTAGGCGGGGGGGTTTCTCGGGAGCAGTTCTTC. Encoded protein: CASNLGGGVSREQFF.

V gene TRBV5-1 combines with J gene TRBJ1-6; TRBD1 agrees at 7 bases. J was trimmed by 8 bases and V by 0 bases; bases with no gene match: 5. Germline-derived CDR1 and CDR2 are SGHRS and YFSETQ. The CDR3 sequence is 15 residues long. CDR3 coding DNA: TGCGCCAGCAGCTTGGAGGGGGCCTCCCATTCACCCCTCCACTTT. This codes for CASSLEGASHSPLHF. Together with reference TRBV5-1 and TRBJ1-6, the CDR3 gives the full variable domain: KAGVTQTPRYLIKTRGQQVTLSCSPISGHRSVSWYQQTPGQGLQFLFEYFSETQRNKGNFPGRFSGRQFSNSRSEMNVSTLELGDSALYLCASSLEGASHSPLHFGNGTRLTVT.

This clonotype was seen more than once but under ten times. The J gene is TRBJ2-1, the V gene TRBV14, with 9 positions matching TRBD2. This CDR3 has 16 amino acids. Germline V gene data show CDR1 as SGHDN and CDR2 as FVKESK. V was clipped by 5 bases and J by 4 bases; unmatched bases: 9. The CDR3 region has the DNA TGTGCCAGCAGCTCACAGCGGGGGGTCGTGTACAATGAGCAGTTCTTC. Protein: CASSSQRGVVYNEQFF.

This clonotype was found a few times. The chain combines TRBV20-1 with TRBJ2-5; 14 bases map to TRBD2. The germline CDR1 and CDR2 sequences are DFQATT and SNEGSKA (reference sequence). The CDR3 is 14 amino acids. The V and J ends lost 7 bases and 8 bases, in that order; junction bases with no gene match: 9. CDR3 residues: CSVVGLAGADTQYF. In DNA, the CDR3 is TGCAGTGTTGTGGGACTAGCGGGAGCAGACACCCAGTACTTC.

This clonotype has a handful of counts. The rearrangement joins TRBV7-8 to TRBJ2-3; 9 bases agree with TRBD2. Germline CDR1 is SGHVS and CDR2 is FQNEAQ. The CDR3 is 16 residues long. V shed 1 base, J shed 5 bases, and the junction held 7 bases outside the gene matches. Written as DNA, the CDR3 is TGTGCCAGCAGCTTAGTTCCAGCGGGAGGTCTAGATACGCAGTATTTT. Its translation is CASSLVPAGGLDTQYF.

The rearrangement links TRBV4-2 to TRBJ2-7; TRBD1 might be the D (5 bases). Trimming took 0 bases from V and 5 from J, leaving 11 bases between them. Germline CDR1 is LGHNA and CDR2 is YNFKEQ. The CDR3 runs 14 residues. DNA for the CDR3: TGTGCCAGCAGCCAAGACGGCAGGGTCGACGAGCAGTACTTC. The encoded protein is CASSQDGRVDEQYF.

Note on this clonotype: This may arise from a read error, as a much more abundant clone is one base away. For the CDR3, the DNA is TGTGCCAGCAGGATCCGGGCTCCCAGATCCTACAATGAGCAGTTCTTC. Its translation: CASRIRAPRSYNEQFF. The rearrangement uses TRBV12-3 or TRBV12-4 and TRBJ2-1; D is undetermined. V lost 6 bases and J 1 base, leaving 16 bases between the germline ends. The CDR3 sequence is 16 residues long.

The chain joins TRBV7-2 to TRBJ1-1; D is uncertain. The V end was cut by 1 base, the J end by 0 bases, with 12 bases between. The germline CDR1 and CDR2 sequences are SGHTA and FQGNSA. The CDR3 is 16 amino acids. The CDR3 here is CASSLVGSDLNTEAFF. The CDR3 nucleotides read TGTGCCAGCAGCTTAGTCGGATCAGATTTGAACACTGAAGCTTTCTTT.

The chain couples TRBV25-1 to TRBJ1-6, with TRBD1 as a possible D gene (5 bases). V dropped 1 base and J dropped 16 bases, with 11 bases sitting between them. CDR1 MGHDK and CDR2 SYGVNS come from the germline V gene. The CDR3 has 12 residues. CDR3 region: CASSELGPQLHF. CDR3 nucleotides: TGTGCCAGCAGTGAATTGGGGCCCCAACTCCACTTT.